The TCR beta chain under discussion was sequenced for a study of control samples from healthy donors and cancer patients. The length of the CDR3 is 14 residues. CDR1 and CDR2 from the germline V gene are MGHDK and SYGVNS. Trimming cost V 6 bases and J 5 bases, with 11 bases left between them. Repertoires were generated with immunoSEQ multiplex PCR, while TCRdb's copy carries only in-frame clones and drops some. The data show roughly 400,000 clones, approximately 92% seen once. The sequenced sample was PBMCs. The source of this sequence is a man in his forties or fifties with head and neck cancer. This chain uses TRBV25-1 with TRBJ1-6; D not resolved. This CDR3 is CASSVVGDNSPLHF. The CDR3 DNA reads as TGTGCCAGCAGCGTGGTGGGAGATAATTCACCCCTCCACTTT.